The T cell receptor (beta chain) described here comes from a study of CD8+CD57+ T cells in acquired aplastic anemia. Study at large: Sorted CD4+ and CD8+ cell DNA averaged around 3.5 ug. Study-level findings and limits: Patient and control CD8+ Simpson's diversity was not significantly different. Between patients and controls, 25 to 35 CD8+ CDR3 sequences were found in common.

All sequencing subjects had displayed CD8+CD57+ cell expansion on flow cytometry. This clonotype was counted between two and nine times. Its matching antigen is unknown. The length of the CDR3 is 14 residues. Trimming took 7 bases from V and 8 from J, leaving 15 bases between them. The germline gives CDR1 SNHLY, CDR2 FYNNEI. Genomic DNA acted as the template from which TCR beta VDJ combination and CDR3 sequence profiling were carried out. TCRdb recomputed calls from the reads with MiXCR, one row per CDR3 protein. The sample contains about 180,000 distinct CDR3 sequences, about 45% of which appear only once.

The chain recombines TRBV2 with TRBJ1-6; no clear D gene. The sequenced material came from sorted CD4+, CD8+, or CD8+CD57+ T cells (not recorded which) from PBMCs. This receptor was obtained from a human donor with aplastic anemia. The CDR3 loop is CASKEDVGDSPLHF. Here the CDR3 DNA reads TGTGCCAGCAAGGAGGACGTGGGAGATTCACCCCTCCACTTT.